These T cell receptor beta chains were read from a single sample in a study of blood T cell repertoires in COVID-19. Clones were sequenced by immunoSEQ multiplex PCR, and TCRdb holds only the in-frame ones, with some missing. The sample has 200,000 to 300,000 clones, around 82% seen once. The sequenced sample was peripheral blood. The receptors come from a human donor in a cohort sampled during active COVID-19. Both conserved end residues are part of each CDR3. Clone size is stated in some rows and not others, as once, few, many or a class when expanded.

V	size	J	CDR3
TRBV5-1	NA	TRBJ2-2	CASSLTGGVDTGELFF
TRBV5-1	few	TRBJ1-4	CASSLDGPATNEKLFF
TRBV2	NA	TRBJ2-2	CASSDGGANTGELFF
TRBV18	NA	TRBJ1-2	CASSPVSPQNRGGNYGYTF
TRBV29-1	NA	TRBJ1-2	CSALRVAGSITPGLHTF
TRBV6-5	many	TRBJ2-3	CASRDTMSTDTQYF
TRBV4-2	NA	TRBJ2-1	CASSQVTSGSSYNEQFF
TRBV15	NA	TRBJ1-5	CATSREKGGGNQPQHF
TRBV11-2	NA	TRBJ2-3	CASRTTSASTDTQYF
TRBV19	once	TRBJ2-1	CASSIGTSGGSYNEQFF
TRBV11-2	NA	TRBJ2-5	CASSSRTGRETQYF
TRBV5-4	NA	TRBJ1-6	CASSAEGFGFNSPLHF
TRBV6-5	NA	TRBJ2-3	CASRRRDTQYF
TRBV6-5	NA	TRBJ1-2	CASLGGTVTPYGYTF
TRBV6-5	once	TRBJ2-7	CASRYSPRTASYEQYF
TRBV12-3/TRBV12-4	NA	TRBJ2-7	CASSQLYEQYF
TRBV24-1	NA	TRBJ2-2	CATSPDRGRANTGELFF